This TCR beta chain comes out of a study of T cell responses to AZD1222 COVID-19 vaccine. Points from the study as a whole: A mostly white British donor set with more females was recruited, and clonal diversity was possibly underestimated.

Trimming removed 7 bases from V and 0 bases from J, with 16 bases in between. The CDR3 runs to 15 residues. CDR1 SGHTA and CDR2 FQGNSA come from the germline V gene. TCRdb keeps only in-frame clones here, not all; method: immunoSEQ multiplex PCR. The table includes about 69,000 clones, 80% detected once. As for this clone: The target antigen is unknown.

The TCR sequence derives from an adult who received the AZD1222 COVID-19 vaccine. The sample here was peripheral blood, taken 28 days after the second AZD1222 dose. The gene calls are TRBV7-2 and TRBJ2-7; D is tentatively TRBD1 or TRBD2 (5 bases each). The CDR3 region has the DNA TGTGCCAGCATCCGGGACGGCCCGAGCTCCTACGAGCAGTACTTC. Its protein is CASIRDGPSSYEQYF.